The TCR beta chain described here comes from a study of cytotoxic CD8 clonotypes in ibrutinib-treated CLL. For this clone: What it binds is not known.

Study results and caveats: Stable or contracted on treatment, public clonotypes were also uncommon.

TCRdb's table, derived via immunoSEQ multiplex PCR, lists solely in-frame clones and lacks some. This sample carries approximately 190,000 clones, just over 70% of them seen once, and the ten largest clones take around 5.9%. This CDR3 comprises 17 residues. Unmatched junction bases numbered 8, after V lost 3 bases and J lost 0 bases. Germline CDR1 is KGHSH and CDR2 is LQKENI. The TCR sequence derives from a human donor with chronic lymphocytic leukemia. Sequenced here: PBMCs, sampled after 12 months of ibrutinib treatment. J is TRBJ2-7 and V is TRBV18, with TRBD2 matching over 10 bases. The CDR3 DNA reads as TGTGCCAGCTCACCCCGGACTAGCGGAATGAGCTCCTACGAGCAGTACTTC. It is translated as CASSPRTSGMSSYEQYF.